One TCR beta chain is described in this entry. In this sample, this clonotype turned up a few times. There is no known antigen for this receptor. No base qualities exist here, and no much larger clone lies one base off it. These data originate in a study of T-cell reconstitution after alpha-beta-depleted transplantation in children (TCRdb year 2016). For context, the study as a whole: T-cell immune reconstitution after TCRalphabeta/CD19-depleted allogeneic hematopoietic cell transplantation in children was quantitatively tracked in the study by means of TCR repertoire profiling. Findings and caveats that apply to the study as a whole: In some patients, high TCRbeta diversity at day 60 was attributed to recipient T cells and intrathymic progenitors that had survived conditioning. About two months after transplant, the apparently early recovery of alphabetaT-cell counts reportedly depended on just several hundred clones that had expanded rapidly and came from non-depleted graft cells. The frequencies of hyperexpanded clones fell over the following months, and after one year, T-cell counts and TCRbeta diversity were mostly attributed to newly produced T cells.

Receptor amplification or capture employed PCR. For sequencing, an Illumina HiSeq 2500 was employed. TCR library preparation used molecular barcoding, with unique molecular identifiers applied to normalize quantification of the TCRbeta repertoire. TCRdb trimmed the raw reads at Q25, called clones with MiXCR and kept productive beta chains. Duplicate CDR3 protein sequences are folded into a single record with the most common DNA and genes. For this sample there are about a million distinct CDR3 sequences; about 29% appear just once. The top ten clones comprise over 25% of the sample. The sample's treatment or condition label, in plain terms: allogeneic hematopoietic cell transplantation with graft depleted of TCRalphabeta T cells and CD19 B cells. The children who served as transplant recipients had been given grafts of TCRalphabeta/CD19-depleted allogeneic hematopoietic cells. Taken from the germline V gene, the CDR1 and CDR2 loops are SGHRS and YFSETQ. The junction shows trimming of 0 bases on V and 2 bases on J, and the gene matches do not reach 1 base of it. The cysteine opens and the phenylalanine closes a CDR3 of 14 amino acids. The only DNA kept is the CDR3, 42 bases in frame from the first base.

The sequence derives from a boy less than two years old who had a stem cell transplant for SCID, so the T cells may come from the graft donor. This receptor chain uses TRBV5-1 and TRBJ2-7; 8 central nucleotides agree with TRBD1. The specimen was PBMCs, mostly from graft donor cells, collected 360 days after TCRalphabeta/CD19-depleted stem cell transplant. The nucleotides are TGCGCCAGCAGCTTGGGGGGACAGGCCTACGAGCAGTACTTC. It translates as CASSLGGQAYEQYF.